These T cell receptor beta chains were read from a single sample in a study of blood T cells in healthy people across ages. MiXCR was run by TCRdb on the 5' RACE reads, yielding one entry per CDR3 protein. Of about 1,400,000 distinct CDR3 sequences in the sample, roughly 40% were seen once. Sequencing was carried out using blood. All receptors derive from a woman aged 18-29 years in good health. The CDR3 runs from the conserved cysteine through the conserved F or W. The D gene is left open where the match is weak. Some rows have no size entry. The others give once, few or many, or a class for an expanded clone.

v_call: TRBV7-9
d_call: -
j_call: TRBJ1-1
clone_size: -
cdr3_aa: CASSRGGEGAFF
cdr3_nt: TGTGCCAGCAGCCGTGGGGGGGAGGGAGCTTTCTTT

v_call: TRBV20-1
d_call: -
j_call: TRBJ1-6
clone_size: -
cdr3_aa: CSARDDQGNSSLHF
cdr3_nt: TGCAGTGCTAGAGATGATCAGGGGAATTCATCCCTCCACTTT

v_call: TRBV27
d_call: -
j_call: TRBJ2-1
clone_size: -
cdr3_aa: CASSLSSTVPYNEQFF
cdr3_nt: TGTGCCAGCAGTTTATCGTCAACGGTTCCCTACAATGAGCAGTTCTTC

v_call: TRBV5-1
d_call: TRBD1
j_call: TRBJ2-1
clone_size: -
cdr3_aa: CASSISRGQGAIGSYNEQFF
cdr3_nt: TGCGCCAGCAGCATAAGTAGGGGACAGGGGGCAATTGGCTCCTACAATGAGCAGTTCTTC

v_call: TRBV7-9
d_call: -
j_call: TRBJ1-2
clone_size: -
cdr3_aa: CASSHAGEGYGYTF
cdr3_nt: TGTGCCAGCAGCCATGCAGGAGAGGGCTATGGCTACACCTTC

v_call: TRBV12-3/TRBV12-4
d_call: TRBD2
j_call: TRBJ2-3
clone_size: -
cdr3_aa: CASSFRLPGLAVITDTQYF
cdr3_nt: TGTGCCAGCAGTTTCAGACTCCCTGGACTAGCGGTTATTACAGATACGCAGTATTTT

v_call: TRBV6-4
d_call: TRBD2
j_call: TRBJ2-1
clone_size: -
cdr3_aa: CASPLGREPSRSYNEQFF
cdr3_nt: TGTGCCAGCCCGCTGGGGCGGGAGCCCTCCCGCTCCTACAATGAGCAGTTCTTC

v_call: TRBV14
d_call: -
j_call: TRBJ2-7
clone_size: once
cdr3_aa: CASSQMDREGHEQYF
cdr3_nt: TGTGCCAGCAGCCAGATGGACAGGGAGGGCCACGAGCAGTACTTC

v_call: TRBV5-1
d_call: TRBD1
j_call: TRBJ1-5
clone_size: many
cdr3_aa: CASSFTTGVYQPQHF
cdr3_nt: TGCGCCAGCAGCTTTACGACAGGGGTTTATCAGCCCCAGCATTTT

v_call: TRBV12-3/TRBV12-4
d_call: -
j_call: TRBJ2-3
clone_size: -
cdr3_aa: CASGPLTDTQYF
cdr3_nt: TGTGCCAGCGGGCCACTCACAGATACGCAGTATTTT

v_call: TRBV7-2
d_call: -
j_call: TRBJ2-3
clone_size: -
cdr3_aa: CASRPRVSAGTDTQYF
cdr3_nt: TGTGCCAGCAGGCCCCGGGTCAGTGCGGGGACAGATACGCAGTATTTT

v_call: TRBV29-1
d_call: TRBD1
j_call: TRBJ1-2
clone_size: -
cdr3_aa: CSVEEGARGYTF
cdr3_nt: TGCAGCGTTGAGGAGGGGGCCCGTGGCTACACCTTC

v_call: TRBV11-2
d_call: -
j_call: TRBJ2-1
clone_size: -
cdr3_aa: CASTREGGREEQFF
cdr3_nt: TGTGCCAGCACCCGAGAAGGGGGTCGGGAAGAGCAGTTCTTC

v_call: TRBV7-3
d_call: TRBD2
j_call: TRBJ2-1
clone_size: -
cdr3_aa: CASSPVGLAGAKGSYDEQFF
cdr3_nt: TGTGCCAGCAGCCCGGTCGGTCTAGCGGGGGCGAAAGGCTCCTACGATGAGCAGTTCTTC

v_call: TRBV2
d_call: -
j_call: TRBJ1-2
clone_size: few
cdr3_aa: CALQVNYGYTF
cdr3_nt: TGTGCCTTACAGGTTAACTATGGCTACACCTTC

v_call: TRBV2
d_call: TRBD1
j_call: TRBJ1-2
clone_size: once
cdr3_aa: CASRLEQGANYGYTF
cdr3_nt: TGTGCCAGCAGGCTTGAACAGGGGGCGAACTATGGCTACACCTTC

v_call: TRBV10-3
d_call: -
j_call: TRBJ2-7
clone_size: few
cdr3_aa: CAINAGQTNSYEQYF
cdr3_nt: TGTGCCATCAACGCAGGACAGACAAACTCCTACGAGCAGTACTTC